Detailed here is one TCR beta chain. V was cut by 3 bases and J by 0 bases, with 12 bases left in between. The germline gives CDR1 DFQATT, CDR2 SNEGSKA (reference sequence). The CDR3 has 15 amino acids. The sample belongs to a study of patients and donors after allogeneic stem cell transplantation. MiXCR was run by TCRdb on the RT-PCR reads, yielding one entry per CDR3 protein. The sample lists about a million distinct CDR3 sequences; 15% to 20% were seen once. Sequencing input: blood, either unsorted or a sorted T cell fraction (not recorded which). This rearrangement joins TRBV20-1 to TRBJ1-3; D possibly corresponds to TRBD1 (6 bases). The receptor's source is a human donor who was either an allogeneic HSCT recipient or a stem cell or donor lymphocyte infusion donor (not recorded which). It is not recorded whose cells these are; they may come from a transplant donor. The DNA for the CDR3 is TGCAGTGCTAGGCCCGGACAGTCCTCTGGAAACACCATATATTTT. Protein sequence: CSARPGQSSGNTIYF.